A single sample gave rise to the 11 T cell receptor beta chains below, sequenced in a study of beta chain features in type 1 diabetes. The entirety of the isolated RNA underwent reverse transcription, so expressed TCRB transcripts were sequenced. The table came from immunoSEQ multiplex PCR; TCRdb's copy has only in-frame clones and leaves some out. The table shows over 65,000 clones, with roughly 30% occurring only once. Sequenced: stem cell memory CD4+ T cells from blood. The receptors shown here come from a young woman in good health.

The chain couples TRBV11-2 to TRBJ2-3; D uncertain. Trimming took 0 bases from V and 5 from J, leaving 6 bases between them. Germline V gives CDR1 SGHAT, CDR2 FQNNGV. CDR3 length: 13 residues. CDR3 protein: CASSLDTGDTQYF. The CDR3 bases are TGTGCCAGCAGCTTAGATACGGGAGATACGCAGTATTTT. The variable domain in full, completed from reference TRBV11-2 and TRBJ2-3, reads EAGVAQSPRYKIIEKRQSVAFWCNPISGHATLYWYQQILGQGPKLLIQFQNNGVVDDSQLPKDRFSAERLKGVDSTLKIQPAKLEDSAVYLCASSLDTGDTQYFGPGTRLTVL.

This clone was seen only once. The chain is built from TRBV7-2 and TRBJ2-3, with D tentatively TRBD2 (5 bases). The germline CDR1 and CDR2 sequences are SGHTA and FQGNSA. The V and J ends lost 0 bases and 1 base respectively, with 17 bases between them. This CDR3 has 18 residues. CDR3: CASSLALSRTYRTDTQYF. DNA of the CDR3: TGTGCCAGCAGCTTAGCTTTAAGCCGGACTTATCGCACAGATACGCAGTATTTT.

The rearrangement uses TRBV6-1 and TRBJ2-6; no clear D. Germline-derived CDR1 and CDR2 are MNHNS and SASEGT. Trimming took off 8 bases at V and 2 bases at J, with 7 bases between the two ends. The CDR3 consists of 13 residues. The CDR3 DNA reads TGTGCCAGCGTGTCGGCTGGGGCCAACGTCCTGACTTTC. Its translation is CASVSAGANVLTF.

The chain couples TRBV11-2 to TRBJ2-3; D is perhaps TRBD2 (6 bases). Germline loops: CDR1 SGHAT, CDR2 FQNNGV. Trimming removed 4 bases from V and 5 bases from J, with 13 bases in between. The CDR3 length is 14 residues. CDR3 in amino acids: CASSSTSLGDTQYF. Written as DNA, the CDR3 is TGTGCCAGCAGCTCAACTAGCTTGGGAGATACGCAGTATTTT.

This clone was seen only once. V usage is TRBV10-3 and J usage is TRBJ2-7, with 7 bases fitting TRBD1. CDR3 length: 16 amino acids. V shed 7 bases, J shed 0 bases, and the junction held 12 bases outside the gene matches. The germline gives CDR1 ENHRY, CDR2 SYGVKD. Written as DNA, the CDR3 is TGTGCCATCACCGCCCGAGGACAGGCCCCCTCCTACGAGCAGTACTTC. Encoded protein: CAITARGQAPSYEQYF.

The J gene is TRBJ1-5, the V gene TRBV5-6, with unresolved D. The CDR3 sequence is 14 residues long. V was clipped by 2 bases and J by 3 bases, with 9 bases between them. Germline assignment: CDR1 SGHDT and CDR2 YYEEEE. Here the CDR3 reads CASSFTPHNQPQHF. In DNA form, the CDR3 reads TGTGCCAGCAGCTTTACACCACACAATCAGCCCCAGCATTTT.

Only a few counts were recorded for this clone. The V and J genes are TRBV7-2 and TRBJ2-3; D is possibly TRBD2 (6 bases). The V end lost 2 bases, the J end lost 0 bases, and 12 bases lay between the germline ends. Germline CDR1 SGHTA, CDR2 FQGNSA. The CDR3 covers 16 residues. CDR3 amino acids: CASSLQGGASTDTQYF. Written as DNA, the CDR3 is TGTGCCAGCAGCTTACAGGGCGGGGCTAGCACAGATACGCAGTATTTT.

V and J are TRBV28 and TRBJ1-5; no clear D gene. V lost 9 bases to trimming and J lost 3 bases, with 12 bases between them. Germline CDR1 is MDHEN and CDR2 is SYDVKM. The CDR3 contains 13 residues. CDR3 amino acids: CASRAVFNQPQHF. CDR3 in DNA: TGTGCCAGTCGTGCGGTCTTCAATCAGCCCCAGCATTTT. The full variable domain, its missing parts supplied by reference TRBV28 and TRBJ1-5, is DVKVTQSSRYLVKRTGEKVFLECVQDMDHENMFWYRQDPGLGLRLIYFSYDVKMKEKGDIPEGYSVSREKKERFSLILESASTNQTSMYLCASRAVFNQPQHFGDGTRLSIL.

V gene TRBV2 combines with J gene TRBJ1-1, with a possible D match to TRBD1 (6 bases). V was shortened by 3 bases and J by 4 bases, with 12 bases between the two germline ends. The germline gives CDR1 SNHLY, CDR2 FYNNEI. The CDR3 sequence is 14 residues long. The chain's CDR3 is CASSDGTRGTEAFF. The CDR3 DNA sequence: TGTGCCAGCAGTGACGGGACAAGGGGCACTGAAGCTTTCTTT.

This clone was seen more than once but under ten times. One end of the junction does not line up with germline, which may come from a read error. V is TRBV18 and J is TRBJ1-5, with 7 positions matching TRBD1. The germline gives CDR1 KGHSH, CDR2 LQKENI. The CDR3 runs to 16 residues. The CDR3 loop reads CASSQRRDSSNRPQHF. CDR3 DNA: TGTGCCAGCTCACAACGACGGGACAGTAGCAATCGGCCCCAGCATTTT. Based on the CDR3 plus reference TRBV18 and TRBJ1-5, the full variable domain is NAGVMQNPRHLVRRRGQEARLRCSPMKGHSHVYWYRQLPEEGLKFMVYLQKENIIDESGMPKERFSAEFPKEGPSILRIQQVVRGDSAAYFCASSQRRDSSNRPQHFGDGTRLSIL.

A few counts support this clone. The V gene is TRBV5-5, the J gene TRBJ2-2, with 12 bases lining up with TRBD2. The germline gives CDR1 SGHKS, CDR2 YYEKEE (reference sequence). The CDR3 has 17 amino acids. Losses at the gene ends were 1 base for V and 4 bases for J; bases not matched to a gene: 5. This CDR3 is CASSLRLAGAPTGELFF. The CDR3 bases are TGTGCCAGCAGCTTGAGACTAGCGGGGGCTCCCACCGGGGAGCTGTTTTTT. The variable domain in full, with the rest retrieved from reference TRBV5-5 and TRBJ2-2, is DAGVTQSPTHLIKTRGQQVTLRCSPISGHKSVSWYQQVLGQGPQFIFQYYEKEERGRGNFPDRFSARQFPNYSSELNVNALLLGDSALYLCASSLRLAGAPTGELFFGEGSRLTVL.